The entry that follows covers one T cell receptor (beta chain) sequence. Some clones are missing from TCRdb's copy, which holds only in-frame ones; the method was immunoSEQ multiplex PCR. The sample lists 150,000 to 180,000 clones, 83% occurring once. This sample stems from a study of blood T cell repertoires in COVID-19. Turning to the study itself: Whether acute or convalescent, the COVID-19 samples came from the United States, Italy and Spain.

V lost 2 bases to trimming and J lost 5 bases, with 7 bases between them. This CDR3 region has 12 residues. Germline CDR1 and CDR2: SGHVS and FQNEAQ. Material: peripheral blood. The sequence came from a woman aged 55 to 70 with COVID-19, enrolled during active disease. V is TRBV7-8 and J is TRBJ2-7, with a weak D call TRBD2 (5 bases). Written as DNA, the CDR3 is TGTGCCAGCAGCTTAAGAGGGAACGAGCAGTACGTC. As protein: CASSLRGNEQYV.